Given below is one T cell receptor (beta chain) in context. Its antigen is currently not known. Base-call qualities are not available, and no considerably larger clone is one nucleotide away. The source of the sample is a study of shared clonotypes between healthy human individuals (dated by TCRdb to 2019 to 2021). The study in broad terms: A couple of women and a few men aged 18 to 49 years were included in the cohort. For each donor, CD4 naive and CD4 memory were each given three plates, CD8 naive was given two plates, and CD8 memory was given one plate. To estimate repertoire size and how much clonotype sharing occurs between individuals, the study deeply sequenced the blood TCR repertoires of five or six healthy adults. To increase sequencing depth and limit assay-specific biases, TCR repertoire library preparation and sequencing were carried out by different laboratories using diverse techniques. Leukapheresis yielded between about 0.85 and 10 billion PBMCs per donor. The investigation overall reported the following: Rarefaction of sorted-subset datasets indicated incomplete sequencing despite the large sequencing depth. Larger estimated clonotype richness was generally found for naive subsets than for memory subsets. Only blood was sampled, and tissue TCR repertoires likely differ from those in blood. Based on pairwise subsampling, the degree of clonotype sharing among donors was expected to be affected by sequencing depth. Because the study included a small number of donors, the genetic and exposure-history diversity represented was limited. Compared with non-shared clonotypes, clonotypes shared by all four sorted-subset donors had higher generation probabilities. Across four donors, approximately 4.6% of naive CD4, around 3.3% of naive CD8, 2% to 2.5% of memory CD4, and about 0.44% of memory CD8 clonotypes were shared.

Using the deep immunoSEQ assay, TCR CDR3 regions were amplified from genomic DNA by multiplex PCR. Genomic DNA extracted from each cell subset was distributed evenly over all wells of several immunoSEQ 96-well plates, and each plate served as one replicate. For sorted subsets, around 0.2 ug genomic DNA, equal to 30,000 or so T cell genomes, was loaded into each replicate PCR. Purified libraries were measured with a Qubit 3.0 fluorometer, size-checked on a Bioanalyzer 2100, and measured again with the KAPA Library Quantification kit. A separate single-read 150-cycle Illumina NextSeq 550 flow cell was used to sequence each immunoSEQ 96-well plate. The paper's data handling went like this. Because only junctional sequences without quality scores were contained in the immunoSEQ output, filtering matching that applied to full-length reads could not be performed. To assign V/J genes and CDR3, sequences were annotated against IMGT germline references using PyIR, a Python wrapper for IgBLAST v1.9. Any read was removed if the V/J assignment was weak (E-value above 1e-6), the CDR3 was missing, or the read contained stop codons, out-of-frame junctions, or ambiguous translated residues. V3J clonotypes were defined by identical inferred V gene, J gene, and CDR3 amino acid sequence. Percentage overlap between repertoires was computed as shared unique clonotypes divided by the size of the smaller repertoire. Richness of each repertoire was evaluated using RTK rarefaction, the Chao1 estimator, and Recon v2.1 estimates of unobserved clonotypes. Generation probabilities for all TCRbeta clonotypes obtained by the gDNA method from four donors were computed using OLGA. The source is immuneACCESS, and TCRdb retained only in-frame sequences with V and J called. Part of the clones is not carried over; for the studies checked, unresolved V genes explain less than half of this, and the remainder is unexplained. For V, J and clone size, that table is used; D and trimming come from the DNA. The sample has about 1.4 million clones on record, roughly 97% of them singletons. Clones ranked in the top ten supply approximately 1% of the sample.

The donors were healthy, HIV-negative adults who had no recently reported acute infections or vaccinations. Only Caucasian adults living in Nashville, Tennessee, USA were represented among the donors. Magnetic negative selection was used to enrich CD4+ T cells, after which naive cells were positively selected on CD45RA and the negative fraction became the memory subset. Blood was obtained by leukapheresis, after which PBMCs were separated by Ficoll-Histopaque density gradient centrifugation and cryopreserved in liquid nitrogen vapor phase. Purity and quantity of every magnetically sorted T cell population were checked by analytical flow cytometry. Each sorted fraction had its genomic DNA isolated and then quantified by UV absorbance on a Nanodrop 2000c. From the germline V gene, CDR1 is SGHAT and CDR2 is FQNNGV. Trimming takes 1 base from V and 3 bases from J, and the germline ends sit 10 bases apart. There are 14 amino acids in the CDR3, from cysteine to phenylalanine inclusive. Only the CDR3 portion is preserved as DNA: 42 bases, with reading frame beginning at the first base.

The sequence joins TRBV11-2 to TRBJ2-7; perhaps TRBD1 is the D gene, with 5 bases matching. Sequencing was performed on naive CD4+ T cells sorted from blood. The sample's cell subset or site, from its label and the paper: CD45RA+ positively selected. This receptor was identified in a man aged 30 to 39 in good health. The DNA reads TGTGCCAGCAGCTTAGCGGACACGGGCTACGAGCAGTACTTC. This encodes CASSLADTGYEQYF.